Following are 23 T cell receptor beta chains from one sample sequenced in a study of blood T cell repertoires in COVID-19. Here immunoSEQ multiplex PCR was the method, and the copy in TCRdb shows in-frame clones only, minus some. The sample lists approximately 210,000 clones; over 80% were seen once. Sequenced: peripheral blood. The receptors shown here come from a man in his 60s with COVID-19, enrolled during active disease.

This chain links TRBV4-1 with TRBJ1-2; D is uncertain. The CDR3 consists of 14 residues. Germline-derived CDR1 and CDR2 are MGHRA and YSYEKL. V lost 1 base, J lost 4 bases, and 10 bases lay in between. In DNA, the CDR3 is TGCGCCAGCAGCCAAGTAGGTGGGAGCTATGGCTACACCTTC. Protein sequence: CASSQVGGSYGYTF.

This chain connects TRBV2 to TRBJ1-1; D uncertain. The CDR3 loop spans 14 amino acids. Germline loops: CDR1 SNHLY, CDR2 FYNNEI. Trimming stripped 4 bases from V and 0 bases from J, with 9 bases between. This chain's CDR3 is CASSGTRMNTEAFF. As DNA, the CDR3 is TGTGCCAGCAGTGGAACACGTATGAACACTGAAGCTTTCTTT.

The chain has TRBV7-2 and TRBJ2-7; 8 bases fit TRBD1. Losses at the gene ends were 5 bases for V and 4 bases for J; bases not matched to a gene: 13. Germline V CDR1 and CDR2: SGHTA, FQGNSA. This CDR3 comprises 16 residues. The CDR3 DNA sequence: TGTGCCAGCAGCCCCCCGGACAGGGTAATATCGTACGAGCAGTACTTC. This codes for CASSPPDRVISYEQYF.

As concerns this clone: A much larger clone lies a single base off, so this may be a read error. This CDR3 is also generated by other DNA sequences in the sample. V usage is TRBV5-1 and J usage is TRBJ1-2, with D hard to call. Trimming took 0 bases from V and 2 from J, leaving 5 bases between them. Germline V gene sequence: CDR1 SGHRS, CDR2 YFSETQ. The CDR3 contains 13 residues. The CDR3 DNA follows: TGCGCCAGCAGCTTGGACAGCAACTATGGCTACACCTTC. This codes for CASSLDSNYGYTF.

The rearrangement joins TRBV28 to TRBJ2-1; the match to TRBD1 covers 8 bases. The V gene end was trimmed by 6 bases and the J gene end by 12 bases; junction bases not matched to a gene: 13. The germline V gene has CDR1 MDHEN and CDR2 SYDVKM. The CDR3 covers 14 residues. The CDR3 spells CASSPDRAAIRQFF. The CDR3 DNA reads TGTGCCAGCAGCCCGGACAGGGCGGCGATCCGGCAGTTCTTC.

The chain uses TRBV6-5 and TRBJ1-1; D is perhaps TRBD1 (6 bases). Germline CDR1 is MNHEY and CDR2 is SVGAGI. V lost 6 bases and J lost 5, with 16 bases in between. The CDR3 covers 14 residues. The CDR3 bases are TGTGCCAGCAGCTCCCGGGGGGGCCCGACTGAAGCTTTCTTT. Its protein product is CASSSRGGPTEAFF.

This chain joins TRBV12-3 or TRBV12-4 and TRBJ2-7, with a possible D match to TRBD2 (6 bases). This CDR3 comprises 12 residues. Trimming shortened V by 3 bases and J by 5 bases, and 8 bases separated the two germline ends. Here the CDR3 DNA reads TGTGCCAGCAGTTTCGGGGGAAACGAGCAGTACTTC. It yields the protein CASSFGGNEQYF.

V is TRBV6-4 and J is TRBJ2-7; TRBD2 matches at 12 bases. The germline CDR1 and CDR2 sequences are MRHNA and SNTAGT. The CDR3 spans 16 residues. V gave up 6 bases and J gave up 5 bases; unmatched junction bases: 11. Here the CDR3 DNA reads TGTGCCAGCAGCCTACCCGGGACTAGCGGGCCCCACGAGCAGTACTTC. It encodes CASSLPGTSGPHEQYF.

DNA of the CDR3: TGTGCCAGTGGGATCGGGAATCGCGCTGAAGCTTTCTTT. The encoded protein is CASGIGNRAEAFF. The chain couples TRBV6-5 to TRBJ1-1; D unresolved. The germline V gene encodes CDR1 MNHEY and CDR2 SVGAGI. This CDR3 has 13 amino acids. V dropped 9 bases and J dropped 6 bases, with 17 bases sitting between them.

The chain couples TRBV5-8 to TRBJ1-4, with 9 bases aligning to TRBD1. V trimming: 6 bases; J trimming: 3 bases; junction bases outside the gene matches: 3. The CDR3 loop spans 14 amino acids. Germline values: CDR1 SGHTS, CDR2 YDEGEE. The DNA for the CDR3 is TGTGCCAGCATCCGACAGGGGGCTAATGAAAAACTGTTTTTT. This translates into CASIRQGANEKLFF.

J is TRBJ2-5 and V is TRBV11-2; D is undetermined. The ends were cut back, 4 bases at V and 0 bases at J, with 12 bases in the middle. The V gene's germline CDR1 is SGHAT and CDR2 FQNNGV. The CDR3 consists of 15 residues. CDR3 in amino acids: CASSWQRGYQETQYF. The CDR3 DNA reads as TGTGCCAGCAGCTGGCAGCGTGGTTACCAAGAGACCCAGTACTTC.

CDR3: CASRRDGTDTQYF. CDR3 DNA sequence: TGTGCCAGCAGGCGGGACGGCACAGATACGCAGTATTTT. The chain has TRBV2 and TRBJ2-3; maybe TRBD2 (6 bases). The CDR3 sequence is 13 residues long. Germline V gives CDR1 SNHLY, CDR2 FYNNEI. V was pared by 6 bases and J by 1 base, with 8 bases between. Together with reference TRBV2 and TRBJ2-3, the CDR3 gives the full variable domain: EPEVTQTPSHQVTQMGQEVILRCVPISNHLYFYWYRQILGQKVEFLVSFYNNEISEKSEIFDDQFSVERPDGSNFTLKIRSTKLEDSAMYFCASRRDGTDTQYFGPGTRLTVL.

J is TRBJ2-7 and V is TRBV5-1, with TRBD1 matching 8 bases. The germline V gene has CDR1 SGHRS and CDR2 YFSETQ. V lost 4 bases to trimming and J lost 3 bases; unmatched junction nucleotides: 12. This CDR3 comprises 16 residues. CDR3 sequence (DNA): TGCGCCAGCAGCCAGTCCGGGACAGGACTTCTCTACGAGCAGTACTTC. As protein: CASSQSGTGLLYEQYF.

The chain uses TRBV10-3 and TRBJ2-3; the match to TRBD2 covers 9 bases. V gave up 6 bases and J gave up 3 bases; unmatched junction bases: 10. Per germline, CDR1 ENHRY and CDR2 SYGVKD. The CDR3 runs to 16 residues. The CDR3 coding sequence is TGTGCCATCAGAGACAATAGCGGGAGAGGAACAGATACGCAGTATTTT. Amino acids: CAIRDNSGRGTDTQYF.

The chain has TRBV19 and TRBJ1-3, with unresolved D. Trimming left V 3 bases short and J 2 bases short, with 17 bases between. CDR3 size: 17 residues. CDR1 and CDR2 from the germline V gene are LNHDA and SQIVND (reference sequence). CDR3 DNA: TGTGCCAGTAGTATCCCCTCTCCGGGGAGGCCTGGAAACACCATATATTTT. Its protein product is CASSIPSPGRPGNTIYF.

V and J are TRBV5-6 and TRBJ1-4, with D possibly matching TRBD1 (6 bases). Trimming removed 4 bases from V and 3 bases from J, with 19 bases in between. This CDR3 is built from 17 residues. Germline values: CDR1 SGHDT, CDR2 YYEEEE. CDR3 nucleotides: TGTGCCAGCAGCACGACGGGACAAGATGGTCCTAATGAAAAACTGTTTTTT. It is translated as CASSTTGQDGPNEKLFF.

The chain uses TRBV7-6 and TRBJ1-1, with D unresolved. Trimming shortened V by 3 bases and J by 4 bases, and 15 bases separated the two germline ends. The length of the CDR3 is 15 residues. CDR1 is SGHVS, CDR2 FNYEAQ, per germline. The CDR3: CASSLQFGGVTEAFF. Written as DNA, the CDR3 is TGTGCCAGCAGCTTGCAGTTTGGCGGAGTCACTGAAGCTTTCTTT.

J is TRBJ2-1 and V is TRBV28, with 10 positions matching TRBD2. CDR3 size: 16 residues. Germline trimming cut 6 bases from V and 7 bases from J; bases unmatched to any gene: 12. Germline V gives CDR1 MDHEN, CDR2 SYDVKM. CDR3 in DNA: TGTGCCAGCAGCCCCTTAGCTAGCGGGAGACTAAATGAGCAGTTCTTC. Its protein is CASSPLASGRLNEQFF.

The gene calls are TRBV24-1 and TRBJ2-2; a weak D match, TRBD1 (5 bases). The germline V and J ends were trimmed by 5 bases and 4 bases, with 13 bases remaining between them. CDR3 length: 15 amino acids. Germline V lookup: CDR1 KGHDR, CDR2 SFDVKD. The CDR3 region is CATSAVGRATGELFF. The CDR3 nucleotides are TGTGCCACCAGTGCCGTAGGCAGGGCCACCGGGGAGCTGTTTTTT.

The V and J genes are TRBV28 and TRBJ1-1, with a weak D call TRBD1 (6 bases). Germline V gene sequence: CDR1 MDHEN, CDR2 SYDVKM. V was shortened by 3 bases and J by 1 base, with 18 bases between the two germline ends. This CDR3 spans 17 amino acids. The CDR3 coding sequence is TGTGCCAGCAGTTTGGAAATGGGGGGGCCGGGGAACACTGAAGCTTTCTTT. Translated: CASSLEMGGPGNTEAFF.

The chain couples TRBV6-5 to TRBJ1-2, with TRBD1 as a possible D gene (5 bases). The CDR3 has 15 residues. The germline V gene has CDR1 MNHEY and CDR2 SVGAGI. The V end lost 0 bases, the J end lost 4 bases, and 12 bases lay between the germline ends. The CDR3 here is CASSYSMGGIYGYTF. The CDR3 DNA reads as TGTGCCAGCAGTTACTCGATGGGGGGGATCTATGGCTACACCTTC.

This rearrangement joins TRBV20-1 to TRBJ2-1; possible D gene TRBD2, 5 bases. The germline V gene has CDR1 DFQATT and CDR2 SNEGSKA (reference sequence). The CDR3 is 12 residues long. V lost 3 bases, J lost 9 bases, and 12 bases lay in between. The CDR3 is CSASRGYGEQFF. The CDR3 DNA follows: TGCAGTGCTAGTCGGGGTTATGGTGAGCAGTTCTTC.

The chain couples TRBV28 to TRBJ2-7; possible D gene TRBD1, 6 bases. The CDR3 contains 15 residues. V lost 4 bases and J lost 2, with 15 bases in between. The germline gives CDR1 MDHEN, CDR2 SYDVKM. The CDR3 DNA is TGTGCCAGCAGTTCCGGGACAACCAGACCCTACGAGCAGTACTTC. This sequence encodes CASSSGTTRPYEQYF.